This T cell receptor (beta chain) was sequenced during a study of identifying expanded T cells in peripheral blood. Regarding the study as a whole: About 1.3 clones differed between technical replicates, versus roughly 17 and 20 over time.

Comment on this clone: Its antigen is not known. Other DNA variants within this sample encode the same CDR3.

No infections or other immune events were documented during collection. The protocol was immunoSEQ multiplex PCR, while the TCRdb copy is restricted to in-frame clones and leaves out a portion. The sample records 95,000 or so clones, around 86% being singletons. Trimming left V 0 bases short and J 2 bases short, with 5 bases between. Germline CDR1 reads SGDLS; CDR2 reads YYNGEE. The CDR3 is made up of 13 amino acids. The chain has TRBV9 and TRBJ1-1; D is unresolved. Sequencing was performed on blood. The receptor was derived from a person aged 18 to 69 in good health. DNA for the CDR3: TGTGCCAGCAGCGTAGTTTCTAACACTGAAGCTTTCTTT. Protein product: CASSVVSNTEAFF.